The clone carrying this T cell receptor beta chain came up a few times. This record comes from a study of blood T cell repertoires in COVID-19. Sequencing used immunoSEQ multiplex PCR; TCRdb keeps in-frame clones, though not all of them. The table has about 97,000 clones, about nine tenths seen once. The CDR3 totals 13 residues. CDR1 SNHLY and CDR2 FYNNEI come from the germline V gene. V was trimmed by 2 bases and J by 4 bases, leaving 8 bases between them. This chain links TRBV2 with TRBJ1-1, with unresolved D. The sequence was collected from a man between 60 and 75 years old with acute or convalescent COVID-19. Specimen: peripheral blood. The CDR3 nucleotides read TGTGCCAGCAGTGAACGGGGAGGCACTGAAGCTTTCTTT. Protein product: CASSERGGTEAFF. Filled out from reference TRBV2 and TRBJ1-1, the complete variable domain reads EPEVTQTPSHQVTQMGQEVILRCVPISNHLYFYWYRQILGQKVEFLVSFYNNEISEKSEIFDDQFSVERPDGSNFTLKIRSTKLEDSAMYFCASSERGGTEAFFGQGTRLTVV.